The following is a T cell receptor beta chain sequence with its context. What it binds is unknown. The data were taken from a study of T cell repertoires in cytomegalovirus infection. Study-level information: Epitope selection comprised recently identified HLA-C-restricted CMV epitopes and well-studied HLA-B-restricted CMV epitopes. Through public TCR beta signatures, both CMV infection and matching HLA type were indicated.

J gave up 0 bases and V 2 bases, and 7 bases lay outside the gene matches. CDR3 length: 16 residues. TCRdb re-called the reads with MiXCR, one entry per CDR3 protein. The table shows about 110,000 distinct CDR3 sequences, with around 30% occurring only once. Study findings and constraints: Identification of carriers of CMV plus the relevant HLA was achieved through cumulative public TCR beta family frequency. HLA-C-restricted TCR beta clonotypes specific for CMV led the ex vivo response.

V and J are TRBV23-1 and TRBJ2-7; TRBD1 matches 7 bases. TRBV23-1 is recorded as an ORF, its role being uncertain. The source is a human donor in good health (CMV status not recorded). Some clones in this sample may be carry-over from other donors' samples. The specimen comprised CD8+ T cells from cultured PBMCs, sampled from culture after CMV antigen stimulation. CDR3 loop: CASSQLPGQLSYEQYF. The CDR3 DNA follows: TGCGCCAGCAGTCAACTCCCGGGACAGCTCTCCTACGAGCAGTACTTC.